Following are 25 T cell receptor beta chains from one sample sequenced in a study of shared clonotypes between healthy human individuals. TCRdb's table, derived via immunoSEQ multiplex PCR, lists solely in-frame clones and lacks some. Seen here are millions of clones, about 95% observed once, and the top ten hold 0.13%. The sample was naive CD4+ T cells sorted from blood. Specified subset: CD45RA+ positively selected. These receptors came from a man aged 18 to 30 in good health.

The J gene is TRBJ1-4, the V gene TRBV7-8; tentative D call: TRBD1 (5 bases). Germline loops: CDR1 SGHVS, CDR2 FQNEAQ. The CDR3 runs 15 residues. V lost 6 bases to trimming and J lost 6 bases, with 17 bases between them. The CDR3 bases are TGTGCCAGCAGAGAGGTGGAAGGGGTCTATGAAAAACTGTTTTTT. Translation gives CASREVEGVYEKLFF. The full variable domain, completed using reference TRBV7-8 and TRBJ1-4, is GAGVSQSPRYKVAKRGQDVALRCDPISGHVSLFWYQQALGQGPEFLTYFQNEAQLDKSGLPSDRFFAERPEGSVSTLKIQRTQQEDSAVYLCASREVEGVYEKLFFGSGTQLSVL.

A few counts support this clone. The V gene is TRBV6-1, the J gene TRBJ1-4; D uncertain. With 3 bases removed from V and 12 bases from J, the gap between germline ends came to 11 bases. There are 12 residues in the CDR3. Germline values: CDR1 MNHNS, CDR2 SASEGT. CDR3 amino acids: CASSDIPVQLFF. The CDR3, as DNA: TGTGCCAGCAGTGATATCCCAGTACAACTGTTTTTT.

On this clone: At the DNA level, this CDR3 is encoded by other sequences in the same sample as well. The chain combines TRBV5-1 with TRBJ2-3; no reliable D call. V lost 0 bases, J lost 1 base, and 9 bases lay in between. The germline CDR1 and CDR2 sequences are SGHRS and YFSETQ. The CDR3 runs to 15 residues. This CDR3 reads CASSLAVGGTDTQYF. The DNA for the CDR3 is TGCGCCAGCAGCTTGGCAGTAGGCGGCACAGATACGCAGTATTTT.

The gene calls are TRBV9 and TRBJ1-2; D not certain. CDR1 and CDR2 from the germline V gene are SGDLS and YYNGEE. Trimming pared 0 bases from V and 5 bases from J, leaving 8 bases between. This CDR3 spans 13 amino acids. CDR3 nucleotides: TGTGCCAGCAGCGTAGACCCGGGATATGGCTACACCTTC. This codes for CASSVDPGYGYTF.

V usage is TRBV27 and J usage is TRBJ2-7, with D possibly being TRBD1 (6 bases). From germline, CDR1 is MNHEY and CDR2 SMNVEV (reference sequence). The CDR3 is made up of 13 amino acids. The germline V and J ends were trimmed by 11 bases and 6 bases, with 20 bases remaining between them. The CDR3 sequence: CASRLGLGGEQYF. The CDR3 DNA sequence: TGTGCCTCCCGGCTAGGGTTAGGGGGCGAGCAGTACTTC.

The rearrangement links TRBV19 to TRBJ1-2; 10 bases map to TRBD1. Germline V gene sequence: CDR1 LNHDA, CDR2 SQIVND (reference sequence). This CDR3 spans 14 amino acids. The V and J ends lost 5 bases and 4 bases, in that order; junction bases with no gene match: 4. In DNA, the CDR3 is TGTGCCAGTAGTGACAGGGGGCGCGGCTATGGCTACACCTTC. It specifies CASSDRGRGYGYTF.

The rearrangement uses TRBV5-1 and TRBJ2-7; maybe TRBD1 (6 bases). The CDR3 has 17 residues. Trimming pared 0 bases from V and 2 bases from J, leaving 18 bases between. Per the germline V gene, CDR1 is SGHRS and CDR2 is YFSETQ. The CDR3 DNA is TGCGCCAGCAGCTTGGCGCTCTCAGGGGAAGTAGCCTACGAGCAGTACTTC. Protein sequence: CASSLALSGEVAYEQYF.

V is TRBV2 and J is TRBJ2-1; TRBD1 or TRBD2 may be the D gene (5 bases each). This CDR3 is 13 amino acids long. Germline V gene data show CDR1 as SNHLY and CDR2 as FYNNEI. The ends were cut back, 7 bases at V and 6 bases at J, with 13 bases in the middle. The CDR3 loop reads CASTGQRGNEQFF. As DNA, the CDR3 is TGTGCCAGCACCGGCCAGAGGGGCAATGAGCAGTTCTTC. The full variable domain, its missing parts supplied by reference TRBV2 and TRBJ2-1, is EPEVTQTPSHQVTQMGQEVILRCVPISNHLYFYWYRQILGQKVEFLVSFYNNEISEKSEIFDDQFSVERPDGSNFTLKIRSTKLEDSAMYFCASTGQRGNEQFFGPGTRLTVL.

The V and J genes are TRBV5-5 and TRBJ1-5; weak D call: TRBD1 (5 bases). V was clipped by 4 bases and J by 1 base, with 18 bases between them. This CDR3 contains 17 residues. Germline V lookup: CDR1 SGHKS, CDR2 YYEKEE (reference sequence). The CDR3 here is CASSPAGDRWSNQPQHF. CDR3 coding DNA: TGTGCCAGCAGCCCTGCCGGGGACCGTTGGAGCAATCAGCCCCAGCATTTT.

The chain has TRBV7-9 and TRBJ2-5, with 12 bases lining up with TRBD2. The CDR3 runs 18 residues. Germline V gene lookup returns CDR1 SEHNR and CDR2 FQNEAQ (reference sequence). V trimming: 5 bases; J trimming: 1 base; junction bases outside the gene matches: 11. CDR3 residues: CASSPTQLLAGGQETQYF. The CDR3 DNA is TGTGCCAGCAGCCCTACGCAATTACTAGCGGGGGGCCAAGAGACCCAGTACTTC.

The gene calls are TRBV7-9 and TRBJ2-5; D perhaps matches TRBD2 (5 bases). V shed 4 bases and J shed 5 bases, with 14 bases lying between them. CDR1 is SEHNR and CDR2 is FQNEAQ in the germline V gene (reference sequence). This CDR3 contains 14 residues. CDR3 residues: CASSSYRDLETQYF. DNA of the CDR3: TGTGCCAGCAGCTCTTACCGGGATCTGGAGACCCAGTACTTC.

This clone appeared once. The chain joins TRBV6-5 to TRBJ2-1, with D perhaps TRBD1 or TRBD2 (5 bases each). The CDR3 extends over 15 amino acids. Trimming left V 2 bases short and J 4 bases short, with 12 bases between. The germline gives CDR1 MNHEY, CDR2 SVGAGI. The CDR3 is CASSYEGSRYNEQFF. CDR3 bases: TGTGCCAGCAGTTACGAGGGGTCACGATACAATGAGCAGTTCTTC.

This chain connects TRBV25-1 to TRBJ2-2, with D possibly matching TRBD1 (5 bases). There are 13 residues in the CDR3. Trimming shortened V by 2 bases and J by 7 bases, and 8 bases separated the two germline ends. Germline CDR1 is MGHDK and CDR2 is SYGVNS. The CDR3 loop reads CASSEQGSGELFF. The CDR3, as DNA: TGTGCCAGCAGTGAACAGGGAAGCGGGGAGCTGTTTTTT.

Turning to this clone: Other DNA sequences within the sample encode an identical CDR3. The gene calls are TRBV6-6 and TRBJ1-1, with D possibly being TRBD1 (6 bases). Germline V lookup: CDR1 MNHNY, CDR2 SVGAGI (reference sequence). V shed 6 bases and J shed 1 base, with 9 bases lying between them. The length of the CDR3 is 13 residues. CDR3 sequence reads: CASSRTENTEAFF. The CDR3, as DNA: TGTGCCAGCAGCAGGACAGAGAACACTGAAGCTTTCTTT.

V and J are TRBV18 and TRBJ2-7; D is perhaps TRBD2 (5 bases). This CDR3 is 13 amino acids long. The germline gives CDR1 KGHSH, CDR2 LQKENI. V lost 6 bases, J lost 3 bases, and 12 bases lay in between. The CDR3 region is CASSAGSLYEQYF. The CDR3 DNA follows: TGTGCCAGCTCCGCGGGCAGCCTCTACGAGCAGTACTTC. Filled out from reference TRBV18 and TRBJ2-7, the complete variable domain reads NAGVMQNPRHLVRRRGQEARLRCSPMKGHSHVYWYRQLPEEGLKFMVYLQKENIIDESGMPKERFSAEFPKEGPSILRIQQVVRGDSAAYFCASSAGSLYEQYFGPGTRLTVT.

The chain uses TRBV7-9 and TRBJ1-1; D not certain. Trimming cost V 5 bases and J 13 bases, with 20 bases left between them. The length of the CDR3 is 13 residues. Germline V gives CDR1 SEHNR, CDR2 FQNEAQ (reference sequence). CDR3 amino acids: CASSPLFTDPLFF. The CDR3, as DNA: TGTGCCAGCAGCCCCCTTTTCACAGACCCCCTTTTCTTT.

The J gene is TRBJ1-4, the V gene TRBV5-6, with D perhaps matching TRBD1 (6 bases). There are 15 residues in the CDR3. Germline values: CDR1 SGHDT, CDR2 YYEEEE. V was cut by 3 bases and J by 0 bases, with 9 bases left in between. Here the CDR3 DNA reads TGTGCCAGCAGCTCCAGACAGGCAACTAATGAAAAACTGTTTTTT. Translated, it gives CASSSRQATNEKLFF.

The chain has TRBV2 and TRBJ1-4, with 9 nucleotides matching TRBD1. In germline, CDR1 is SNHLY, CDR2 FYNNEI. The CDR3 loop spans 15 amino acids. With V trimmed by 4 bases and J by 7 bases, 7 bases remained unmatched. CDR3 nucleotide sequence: TGTGCCAGCAGTGGGATACAGGGGGCCAGTGAAAAACTGTTTTTT. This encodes CASSGIQGASEKLFF. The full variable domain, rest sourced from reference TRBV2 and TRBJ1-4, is EPEVTQTPSHQVTQMGQEVILRCVPISNHLYFYWYRQILGQKVEFLVSFYNNEISEKSEIFDDQFSVERPDGSNFTLKIRSTKLEDSAMYFCASSGIQGASEKLFFGSGTQLSVL.

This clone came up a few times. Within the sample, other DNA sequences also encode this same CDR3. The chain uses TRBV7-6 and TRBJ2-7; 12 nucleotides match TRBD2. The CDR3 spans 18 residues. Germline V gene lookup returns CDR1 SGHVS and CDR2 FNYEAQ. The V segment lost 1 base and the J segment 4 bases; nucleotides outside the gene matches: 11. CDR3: CASSLGPETSGREYEQYF. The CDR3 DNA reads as TGTGCCAGCAGCTTAGGACCGGAGACTAGCGGGAGAGAATACGAGCAGTACTTC.

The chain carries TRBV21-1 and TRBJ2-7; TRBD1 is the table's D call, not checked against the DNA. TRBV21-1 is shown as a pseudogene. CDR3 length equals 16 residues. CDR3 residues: CASNSARTGGSNEQYF. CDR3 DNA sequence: TGTGCCAGCAACTCAGCCAGGACAGGGGGCTCCAACGAGCAGTACTTC.

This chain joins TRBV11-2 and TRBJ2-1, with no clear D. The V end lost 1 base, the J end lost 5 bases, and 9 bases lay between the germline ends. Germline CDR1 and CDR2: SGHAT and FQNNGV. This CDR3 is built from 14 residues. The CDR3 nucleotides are TGTGCCAGCAGCTTAGCGGCTCCCCACAATGAGCAGTTCTTC. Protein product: CASSLAAPHNEQFF.

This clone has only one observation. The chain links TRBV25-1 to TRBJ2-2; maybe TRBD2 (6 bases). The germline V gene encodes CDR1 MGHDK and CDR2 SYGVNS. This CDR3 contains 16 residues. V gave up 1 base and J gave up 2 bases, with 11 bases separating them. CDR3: CASSEWGLRNTGELFF. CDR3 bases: TGTGCCAGCAGTGAATGGGGACTTAGAAACACCGGGGAGCTGTTTTTT.

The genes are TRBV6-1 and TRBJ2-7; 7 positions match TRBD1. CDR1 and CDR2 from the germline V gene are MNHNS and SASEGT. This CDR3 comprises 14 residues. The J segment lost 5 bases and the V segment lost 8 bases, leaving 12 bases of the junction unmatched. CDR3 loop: CASLRQGKNDEQYF. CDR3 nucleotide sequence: TGTGCCAGCCTAAGACAGGGTAAGAACGACGAGCAGTACTTC.

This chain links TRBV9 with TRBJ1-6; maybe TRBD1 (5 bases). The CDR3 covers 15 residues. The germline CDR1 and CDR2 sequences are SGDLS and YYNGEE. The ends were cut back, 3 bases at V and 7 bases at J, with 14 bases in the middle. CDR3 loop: CASSAGAGRNSPLHF. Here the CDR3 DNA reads TGTGCCAGCAGCGCTGGGGCAGGGCGGAATTCACCCCTCCACTTT. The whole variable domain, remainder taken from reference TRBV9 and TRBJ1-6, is DSGVTQTPKHLITATGQRVTLRCSPRSGDLSVYWYQQSLDQGLQFLIQYYNGEERAKGNILERFSAQQFPDLHSELNLSSLELGDSALYFCASSAGAGRNSPLHFGNGTRLTVT.

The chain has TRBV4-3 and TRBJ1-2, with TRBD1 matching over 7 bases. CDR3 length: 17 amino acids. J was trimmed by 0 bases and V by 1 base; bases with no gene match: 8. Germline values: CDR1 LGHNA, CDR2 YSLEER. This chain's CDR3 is CASSQGGTALANYGYTF. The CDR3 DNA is TGCGCCAGCAGCCAAGGGGGGACAGCCCTAGCTAACTATGGCTACACCTTC.